These T cell receptor beta chains were read from a single sample in a study of CD8+CD57+ T cells in acquired aplastic anemia. TCRdb re-derived calls from the reads in MiXCR, one entry per CDR3 protein. The repertoire holds under 250,000 distinct CDR3 sequences, with more than 40% as singletons. The sample comprised sorted CD4+, CD8+, or CD8+CD57+ T cells (not recorded which) from PBMCs. Every receptor here comes from a human donor with aplastic anemia. CDR3s include the opening cysteine and the closing phenylalanine or tryptophan. D genes are given only for firm matches. Clone size is shown for a subset of rows, as once, few, many or a class of expanded clone.

D,size,length,J,V,CDR3,DNA
NA,NA,13,TRBJ2-7,TRBV7-4,CASSCPGHYEQYF,TGTGCCAGCAGCTGCCCGGGACACTACGAGCAGTACTTC
NA,NA,13,TRBJ2-1,TRBV27,CASSPGFFNEQFF,TGTGCCAGCAGCCCGGGGTTTTTCAATGAGCAGTTCTTC
NA,few,13,TRBJ2-7,TRBV7-9,CASTTTDRYEQYF,TGTGCCAGCACCACGACGGACAGATACGAGCAGTACTTC
NA,many,14,TRBJ1-2,TRBV6-5,CASSYSAAGWGYTF,TGTGCCAGCAGTTACTCGGCGGCAGGGTGGGGCTACACCTTC
TRBD1,NA,14,TRBJ1-5,TRBV19,CASSTTGGNQPQHF,TGTGCCAGTAGTACGACAGGGGGCAATCAGCCCCAGCATTTT
NA,NA,14,TRBJ1-4,TRBV9,CASSVAGKNEKLFF,TGTGCCAGCAGCGTAGCTGGCAAGAATGAAAAACTGTTTTTT
NA,NA,16,TRBJ1-3,TRBV7-9,CASSGHWAGAGNTIYF,TGTGCCAGCAGCGGGCACTGGGCGGGGGCCGGAAACACCATATACTTT
NA,NA,18,TRBJ2-2,TRBV11-3,CASSVKLQGRWSTGELSW,TGTGCCAGCAGCGTAAAACTACAGGGACGATGGTCCACCGGGGAGCTGTCTTGG
TRBD2,many,15,TRBJ2-2,TRBV7-9,CASSPPTSSPGELFF,TGTGCCAGCAGCCCCCCGACTAGCTCCCCCGGGGAGCTGTTTTTT
NA,NA,15,TRBJ1-2,TRBV27,CASSLNGGGLSGCTF,TGTGCCAGCAGTTTGAATGGGGGAGGACTCTCCGGCTGCACCTTC
NA,few,19,TRBJ2-4,TRBV7-9,CASSLVLGGARVAKNIQYF,TGTGCCAGCAGCTTAGTTTTGGGGGGGGCCCGGGTTGCCAAAAACATTCAGTACTTC
TRBD1,NA,15,TRBJ2-3,TRBV2,CATPSGTGGADTQYF,TGTGCCACCCCATCCGGGACAGGGGGCGCAGATACGCAGTATTTT
TRBD2,many,16,TRBJ2-3,TRBV7-2,CASSLVGGGPTDTQYF,TGTGCCAGCAGCTTAGTGGGCGGGGGGCCAACAGATACGCAGTATTTT
TRBD1,few,16,TRBJ2-3,TRBV24-1,CATSDAGTGVTDTQYF,TGTGCCACCAGTGATGCCGGGACAGGGGTCACAGATACGCAGTATTTT
NA,many,14,TRBJ1-3,TRBV12-3/TRBV12-4,CASTRRDRGNTIYF,TGTGCCAGCACTCGCCGGGACCGCGGAAACACCATATATTTT
NA,NA,14,TRBJ2-3,TRBV2,CASSSLGVTDTQYF,TGTGCCAGCAGTTCCTTGGGGGTCACAGATACGCAGTATTTT
NA,many,14,TRBJ2-7,TRBV5-8,CASAPGSNDYEQYF,TGTGCCAGCGCACCCGGGTCCAACGACTACGAGCAGTACTTC
NA,many,12,TRBJ1-2,TRBV2,CASSGRYRRYTF,TGTGCCAGCAGTGGACGGTACCGCCGCTACACCTTC
TRBD1,NA,15,TRBJ2-2,TRBV5-6,CASSFKQGADGELFF,TGTGCCAGCAGCTTTAAACAGGGGGCCGACGGGGAGCTGTTTTTT
TRBD2,NA,16,TRBJ2-5,TRBV7-9,CASSRTSGGLQETQYF,TGTGCCAGCAGCCGGACTAGCGGGGGCCTCCAAGAGACCCAGTACTTC
NA,NA,13,TRBJ1-4,TRBV19,CASSMSGDEKLFF,TGTGCCAGTAGTATGTCAGGGGATGAAAAACTGTTTTTT
TRBD1,once,15,TRBJ1-2,TRBV14,CASSQDGTGAGGYTF,TGTGCCAGCAGCCAAGACGGGACAGGGGCTGGTGGCTACACCTTC
NA,many,15,TRBJ1-2,TRBV4-2,CASSQDNSLYYGYTF,TGTGCCAGCAGCCAAGATAACAGCTTGTACTATGGCTACACCTTC
NA,many,15,TRBJ2-7,TRBV5-4,CASSLSDGAGYEQYF,TGTGCCAGCAGCTTGTCGGACGGGGCTGGCTACGAGCAGTACTTC
NA,many,14,TRBJ1-6,TRBV7-2,CASSPGEYNSPLHF,TGTGCCAGCAGCCCAGGGGAATATAATTCACCCCTCCACTTT
NA,NA,13,TRBJ1-1,TRBV10-3,CAIRWRENTEAFF,TGTGCCATCCGATGGAGGGAGAACACTGAAGCTTTCTTT
TRBD1,few,15,TRBJ1-5,TRBV20-1,CSAKQGAYDNQPQHF,TGCAGTGCTAAACAGGGGGCTTATGACAATCAGCCCCAGCATTTT
NA,few,13,TRBJ1-2,TRBV12-3/TRBV12-4,CASSHKFGYGYTF,TGTGCCAGCAGCCACAAGTTCGGCTATGGCTACACCTTC
NA,many,15,TRBJ2-1,TRBV15,CATSRVTPFRDEQFF,TGTGCCACCAGCAGAGTAACCCCTTTTAGGGATGAGCAGTTCTTC
TRBD1,many,16,TRBJ1-1,TRBV7-9,CASSSLRGGADTEAFF,TGTGCCAGCAGCTCCCTCAGGGGGGGCGCGGACACTGAAGCTTTCTTT
NA,many,13,TRBJ2-1,TRBV5-1,CASSLSSYNEQFF,TGCGCCAGCAGCTTAAGCTCCTACAATGAGCAGTTCTTC